The text below deals with one T cell receptor (beta chain). Which antigen it targets is not known. One base away there is no much larger clone; base qualities are not given. The data stem from a study of kidney transplant recipient with SARS-CoV-2 infection (dated by TCRdb to about 2021). The time point label on this specimen signifies: pre-pandemic baseline sample and day 111 after first positive SARS-CoV-2 test. Sequencer: Illumina MiSeq. Profiling of the peripheral T cell repertoire targeted human TCRbeta genes. In the original analysis: Differential clonotype abundance was tested with beta-binomial modelling to account for variability over time. Expanded clonotypes were checked against the ImmuneCODE reference database of SARS-CoV-2-associated TCRs and mapped to regions of the viral genome. Further repertoire analyses covered TRBV gene usage, CDR3 length, CDR3 amino acid overlap between time points, clonotype abundance distributions and Jaccard similarity. TCRdb applied fastp at Q25 and MiXCR to the public reads, then kept only in-frame beta chains. Rows matching on CDR3 protein sequence are summarized as one entry with the most common DNA and genes. It is TCRdb's table, rather than the study itself, that gives the V and J calls and clone size. Recorded for this sample are fewer than 250,000 distinct CDR3 sequences; more than 25% of them occurred a single time. 7% to 8% of the sample lies in the top ten.

From the cysteine through the phenylalanine, the CDR3 covers 15 amino acids. The read is trimmed to its CDR3 DNA, 45 bases read in frame from base 1. At the junction V is shortened by 7 bases and J by 6 bases; bases outside the gene matches: 12. This sequence was found in a male patient aged 25 to 39 who had COVID-19 and was a kidney transplant recipient. Following a transplant, a fraction of the T cells may be traceable to the graft donor. This specimen was a blood sample, taken at baseline and on day 111 from a kidney transplant recipient. The rearranged segments are TRBV12-3 or TRBV12-4 and TRBJ1-2; the central 9 bases match TRBD1. The CDR3 loop reads CASNFYSDRGHGYTF. The sequence in DNA is TGTGCCAGCAATTTTTATTCGGACAGGGGCCATGGCTACACCTTC.